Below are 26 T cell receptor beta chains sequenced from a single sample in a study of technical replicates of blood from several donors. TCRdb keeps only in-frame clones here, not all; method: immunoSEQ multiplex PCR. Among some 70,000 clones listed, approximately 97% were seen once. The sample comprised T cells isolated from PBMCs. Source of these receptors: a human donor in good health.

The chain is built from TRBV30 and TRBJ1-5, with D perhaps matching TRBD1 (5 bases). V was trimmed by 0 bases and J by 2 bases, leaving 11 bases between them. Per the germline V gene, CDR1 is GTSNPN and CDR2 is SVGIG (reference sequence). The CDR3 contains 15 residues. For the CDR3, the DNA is TGTGCCTGGAGTGTATTTACGGGGGGCAATCAGCCCCAGCATTTT. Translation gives CAWSVFTGGNQPQHF.

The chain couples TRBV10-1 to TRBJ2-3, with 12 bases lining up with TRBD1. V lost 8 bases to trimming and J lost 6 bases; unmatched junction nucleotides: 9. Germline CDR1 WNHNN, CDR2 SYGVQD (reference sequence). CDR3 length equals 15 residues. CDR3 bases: TGCGCCAGCGCCGGGACAGGGGGCAAGGGGGATACGCAGTATTTT. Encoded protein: CASAGTGGKGDTQYF.

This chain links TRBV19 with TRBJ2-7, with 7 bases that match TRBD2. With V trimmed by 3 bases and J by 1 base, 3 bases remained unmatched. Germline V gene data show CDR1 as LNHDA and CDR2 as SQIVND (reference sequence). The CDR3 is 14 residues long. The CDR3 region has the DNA TGTGCCAGTAGTATCACTAGCGTATCCTACGAGCAGTACTTC. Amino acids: CASSITSVSYEQYF.

CDR3 sequence (DNA): TGCGCCAGCAGCCAAGAAGGTCCAGCGGGGGCCTACGAGCAGTACTTC. This sequence encodes CASSQEGPAGAYEQYF. The rearrangement links TRBV4-1 to TRBJ2-7, with TRBD2 matching 8 bases. The germline V gene has CDR1 MGHRA and CDR2 YSYEKL. The J segment lost 2 bases and the V segment lost 0 bases, leaving 6 bases of the junction unmatched. The CDR3 extends over 16 amino acids.

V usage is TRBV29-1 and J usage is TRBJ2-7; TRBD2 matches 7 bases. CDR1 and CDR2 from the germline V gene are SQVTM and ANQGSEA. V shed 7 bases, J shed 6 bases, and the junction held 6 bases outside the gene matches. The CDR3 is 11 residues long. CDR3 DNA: TGCAGCGCCTCTCCGGGGGGCGAGCAGTACTTC. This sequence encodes CSASPGGEQYF.

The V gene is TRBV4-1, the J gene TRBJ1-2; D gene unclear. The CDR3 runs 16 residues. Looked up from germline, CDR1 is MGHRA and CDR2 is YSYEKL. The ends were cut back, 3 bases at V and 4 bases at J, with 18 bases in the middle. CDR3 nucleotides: TGCGCCAGCAGCCACGCCGAGAGCATCGCGAGCTATGGCTACACCTTC. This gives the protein CASSHAESIASYGYTF.

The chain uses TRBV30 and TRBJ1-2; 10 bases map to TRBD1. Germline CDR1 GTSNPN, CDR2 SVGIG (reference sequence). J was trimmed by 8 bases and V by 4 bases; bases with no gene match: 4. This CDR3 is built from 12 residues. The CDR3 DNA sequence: TGTGCCTGGATACGGGACAGGGGAGGCTACACCTTC. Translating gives CAWIRDRGGYTF.

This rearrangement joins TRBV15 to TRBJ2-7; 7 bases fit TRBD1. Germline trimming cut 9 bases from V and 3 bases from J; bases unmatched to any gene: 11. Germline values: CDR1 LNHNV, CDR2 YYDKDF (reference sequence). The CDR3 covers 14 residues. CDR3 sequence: CATNPDRVSYEQYF. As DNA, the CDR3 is TGTGCCACAAACCCCGACAGGGTCAGCTACGAGCAGTACTTC.

The CDR3, as DNA: TGTGCCAGCAGCTCTCCGGGCAGGGGGCTCGTAGAGACCCAGTACTTC. It codes for CASSSPGRGLVETQYF. This chain joins TRBV28 and TRBJ2-5; 8 bases align to TRBD1. CDR1 MDHEN and CDR2 SYDVKM come from the germline V gene. The V and J ends lost 6 bases and 4 bases, in that order; junction bases with no gene match: 13. CDR3 length: 16 residues.

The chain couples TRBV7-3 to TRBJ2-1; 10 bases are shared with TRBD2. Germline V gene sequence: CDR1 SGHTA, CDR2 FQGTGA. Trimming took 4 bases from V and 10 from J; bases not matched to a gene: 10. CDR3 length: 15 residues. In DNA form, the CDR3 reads TGTGCCAGCAGCTCTTCCGGGACTAGCGTAGGGGAGCAGTTCTTC. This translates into CASSSSGTSVGEQFF. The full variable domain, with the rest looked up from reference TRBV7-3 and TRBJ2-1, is GAGVSQTPSNKVTEKGKYVELRCDPISGHTALYWYRQSLGQGPEFLIYFQGTGAADDSGLPNDRFFAVRPEGSVSTLKIQRTERGDSAVYLCASSSSGTSVGEQFFGPGTRLTVL.

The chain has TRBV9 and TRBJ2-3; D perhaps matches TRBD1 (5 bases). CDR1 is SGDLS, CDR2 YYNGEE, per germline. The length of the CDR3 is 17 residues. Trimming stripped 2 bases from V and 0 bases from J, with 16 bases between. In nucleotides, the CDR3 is TGTGCCAGCAGCGTCTTGAGCAGGGCCCCTAGCACAGATACGCAGTATTTT. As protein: CASSVLSRAPSTDTQYF. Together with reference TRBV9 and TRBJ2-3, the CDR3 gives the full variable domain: DSGVTQTPKHLITATGQRVTLRCSPRSGDLSVYWYQQSLDQGLQFLIQYYNGEERAKGNILERFSAQQFPDLHSELNLSSLELGDSALYFCASSVLSRAPSTDTQYFGPGTRLTVL.

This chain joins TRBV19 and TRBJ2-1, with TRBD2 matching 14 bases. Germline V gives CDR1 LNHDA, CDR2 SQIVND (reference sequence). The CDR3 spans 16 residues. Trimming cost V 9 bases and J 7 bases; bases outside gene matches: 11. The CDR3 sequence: CASQPGLAGEGNEQFF. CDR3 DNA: TGTGCCAGCCAACCGGGACTAGCGGGAGAAGGGAATGAGCAGTTCTTC.

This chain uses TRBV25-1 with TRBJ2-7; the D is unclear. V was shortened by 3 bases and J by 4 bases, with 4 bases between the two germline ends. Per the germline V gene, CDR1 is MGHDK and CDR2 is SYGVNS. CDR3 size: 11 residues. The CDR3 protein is CASSDGYEQYF. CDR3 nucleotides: TGTGCCAGCAGTGACGGTTACGAGCAGTACTTC.

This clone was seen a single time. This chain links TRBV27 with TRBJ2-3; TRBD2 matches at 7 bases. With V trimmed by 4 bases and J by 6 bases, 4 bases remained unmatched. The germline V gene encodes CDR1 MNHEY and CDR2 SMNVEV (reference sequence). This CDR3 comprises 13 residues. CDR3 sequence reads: CASSYSGTDTQYF. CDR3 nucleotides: TGTGCCAGCAGTTACAGCGGGACGGATACGCAGTATTTT.

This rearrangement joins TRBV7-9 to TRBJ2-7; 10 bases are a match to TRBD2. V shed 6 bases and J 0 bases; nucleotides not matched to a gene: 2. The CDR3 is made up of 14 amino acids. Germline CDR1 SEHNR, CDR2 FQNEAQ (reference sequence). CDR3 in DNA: TGTGCCAGCAGGGCTAGCGGGAGCTCCTACGAGCAGTACTTC. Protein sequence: CASRASGSSYEQYF.

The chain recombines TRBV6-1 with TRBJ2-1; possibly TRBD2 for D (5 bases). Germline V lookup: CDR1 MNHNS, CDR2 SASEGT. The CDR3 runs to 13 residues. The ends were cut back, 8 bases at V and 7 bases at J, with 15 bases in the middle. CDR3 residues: CASGLLGANEQFF. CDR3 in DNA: TGTGCCAGCGGTTTACTGGGAGCGAATGAGCAGTTCTTC.

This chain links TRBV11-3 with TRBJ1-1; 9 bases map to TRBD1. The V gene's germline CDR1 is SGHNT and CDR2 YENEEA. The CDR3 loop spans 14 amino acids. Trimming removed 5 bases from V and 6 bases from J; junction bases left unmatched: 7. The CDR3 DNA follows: TGTGCCAGCAGCCCGCTTACAGGGGGCTCTGAAGCTTTCTTT. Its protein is CASSPLTGGSEAFF.

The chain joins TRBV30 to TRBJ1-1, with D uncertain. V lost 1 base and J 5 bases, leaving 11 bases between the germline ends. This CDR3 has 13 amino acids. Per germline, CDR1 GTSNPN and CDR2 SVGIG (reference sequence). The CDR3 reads CAWSAGRLTEAFF. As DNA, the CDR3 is TGTGCCTGGAGTGCGGGGAGGTTAACTGAAGCTTTCTTT.

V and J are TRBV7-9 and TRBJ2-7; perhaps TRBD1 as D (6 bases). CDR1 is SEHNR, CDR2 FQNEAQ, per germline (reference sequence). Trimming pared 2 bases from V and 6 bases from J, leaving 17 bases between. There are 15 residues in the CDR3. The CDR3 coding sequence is TGTGCCAGCAGCTTATCGGCAGGGGTTAAGGGCGAGCAGTACTTC. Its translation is CASSLSAGVKGEQYF.

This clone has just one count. The CDR3 loop is CAWSDDRGLTMNTEAFF. CDR3 nucleotides: TGTGCCTGGAGTGATGACAGGGGGTTAACCATGAACACTGAAGCTTTCTTT. The chain carries TRBV30 and TRBJ1-1, with TRBD1 matching over 9 bases. This CDR3 has 17 residues. The germline V gene encodes CDR1 GTSNPN and CDR2 SVGIG (reference sequence). J gave up 0 bases and V 1 base, and 9 bases lay outside the gene matches.

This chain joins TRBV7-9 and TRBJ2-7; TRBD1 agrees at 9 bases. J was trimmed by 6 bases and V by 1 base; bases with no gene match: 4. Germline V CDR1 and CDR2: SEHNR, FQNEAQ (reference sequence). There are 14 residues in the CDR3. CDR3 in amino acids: CASSLVKDRGEQYF. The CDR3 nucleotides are TGTGCCAGCAGCTTAGTAAAGGACAGGGGCGAGCAGTACTTC.

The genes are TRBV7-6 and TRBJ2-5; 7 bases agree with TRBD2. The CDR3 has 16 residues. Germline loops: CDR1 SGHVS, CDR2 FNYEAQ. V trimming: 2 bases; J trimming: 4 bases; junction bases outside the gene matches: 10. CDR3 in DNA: TGTGCCAGCAGCTTATCGGCTAGCGGAGGCGGAGAGACCCAGTACTTC. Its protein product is CASSLSASGGGETQYF.

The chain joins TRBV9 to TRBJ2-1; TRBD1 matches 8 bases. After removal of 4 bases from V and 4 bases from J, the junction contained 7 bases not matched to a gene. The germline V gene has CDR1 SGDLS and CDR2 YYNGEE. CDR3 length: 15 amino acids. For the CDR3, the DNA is TGTGCCAGCAGCCCCACGGACAGGGTGTACAATGAGCAGTTCTTC. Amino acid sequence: CASSPTDRVYNEQFF.

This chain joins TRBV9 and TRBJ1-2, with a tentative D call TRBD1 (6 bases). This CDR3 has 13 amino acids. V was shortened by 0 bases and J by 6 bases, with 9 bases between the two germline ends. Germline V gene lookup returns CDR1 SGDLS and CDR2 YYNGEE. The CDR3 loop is CASSVGTVHGYTF. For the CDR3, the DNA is TGTGCCAGCAGCGTAGGGACAGTTCATGGCTACACCTTC.

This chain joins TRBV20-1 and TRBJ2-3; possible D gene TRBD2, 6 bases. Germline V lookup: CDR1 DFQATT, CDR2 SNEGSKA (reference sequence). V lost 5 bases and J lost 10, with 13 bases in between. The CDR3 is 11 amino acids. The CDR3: CSASPGDAQYF. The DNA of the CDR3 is TGCAGTGCTTCCCCGGGAGACGCGCAGTATTTT.

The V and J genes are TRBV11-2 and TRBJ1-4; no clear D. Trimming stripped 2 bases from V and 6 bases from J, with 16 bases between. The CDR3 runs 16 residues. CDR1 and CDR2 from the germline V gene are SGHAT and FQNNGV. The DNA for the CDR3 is TGTGCCAGCAGCTTATCCGGGAGGGCATCGGATGAAAAACTGTTTTTT. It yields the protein CASSLSGRASDEKLFF.